Described below is a single T cell receptor beta chain sequence and its context. The data were taken from a study of PD-L1 blockade in urothelial cancer. The protocol was immunoSEQ multiplex PCR, while the TCRdb copy is restricted to in-frame clones and leaves out a portion. The table lists around 130,000 clones, roughly 84% of them singletons, with 2.5% to 4% in the top ten. Stated time point: pretreatment peripheral blood. The CDR3 totals 21 residues. The germline gives CDR1 SQVTM, CDR2 ANQGSEA. The V gene end was trimmed by 7 bases and the J gene end by 1 base; junction bases not matched to a gene: 29.

The sequence was obtained from a man over 45 with urothelial cancer. This chain joins TRBV29-1 and TRBJ2-3; 7 bases line up with TRBD2. The source material was PBMCs, sampled around atezolizumab (anti-PD-L1) treatment. The CDR3 spells CSGPRVGSGPKKESCTDTQYF. The CDR3 DNA reads TGCAGCGGACCCCGAGTCGGTAGCGGGCCAAAGAAAGAATCATGCACAGATACGCAGTATTTT.